This T cell receptor beta chain was observed in a study of cytomegalovirus exposure and HLA in healthy donors. Overall study: Genotyping showed 70% to 90% of roughly 400 donors falling in the Caucasian-associated ancestry cluster.

This clone was seen more than once but under ten times. Trimming left V 4 bases short and J 7 bases short, with 18 bases between. The CDR3 consists of 14 residues. Germline CDR1 reads SGHRS; CDR2 reads YFSETQ. Primers included in the PCR were 60 Vbeta and 13 Jbeta primers. Sequencing was performed with immunoSEQ multiplex PCR; in TCRdb, only in-frame clones are kept and a portion is missing. The data show about 98,000 clones, roughly 81% seen once. Sample: PBMCs. This chain uses TRBV5-1 with TRBJ2-7; D might be TRBD1 (6 bases). This receptor was obtained from a man in his forties in good health and CMV-seronegative. Here the CDR3 reads CASSQGHFQGEQYF. CDR3 nucleotide sequence: TGCGCCAGCAGCCAGGGACATTTCCAAGGGGAGCAGTACTTC.